The entry below describes one TCR beta chain. What it binds is not known. The data are from a study of T cells after yellow fever vaccination. Study-level background: The authors prepared low-cell-number fractions using SMART-Seq v4 Ultra Low Input. Overall study findings and caveats: Abundant clonotypes from the bulk population could get into FACS-sorted repertoires as contaminants. The booster saw the reappearance of most primary-vaccination clones (roughly 97% CD4, almost 90% CD8).

Germline V gene data show CDR1 as SGHTA and CDR2 as FQGTGA. The CDR3 loop spans 15 amino acids. V was pared by 2 bases and J by 2 bases, with 13 bases between. TCRdb independently ran MiXCR on the 5' RACE reads; one entry per CDR3 protein. This repertoire shows around 590,000 distinct CDR3 sequences, about 12% found once; its top ten account for about 15%. This receptor was obtained from a man in his thirties or forties who received the YFV17D yellow fever vaccine. The sequenced sample was PBMCs, obtained on the day of the yellow fever booster vaccination. The chain links TRBV7-3 to TRBJ2-7; D is unresolved. The CDR3 DNA sequence: TGTGCCAGCAGCTTAGGCCCCGCGGACCCCTACGAGCAGTACTTC. This gives the protein CASSLGPADPYEQYF. Full variable domain (missing parts from reference TRBV7-3 and TRBJ2-7): GAGVSQTPSNKVTEKGKYVELRCDPISGHTALYWYRQSLGQGPEFLIYFQGTGAADDSGLPNDRFFAVRPEGSVSTLKIQRTERGDSAVYLCASSLGPADPYEQYFGPGTRLTVT.